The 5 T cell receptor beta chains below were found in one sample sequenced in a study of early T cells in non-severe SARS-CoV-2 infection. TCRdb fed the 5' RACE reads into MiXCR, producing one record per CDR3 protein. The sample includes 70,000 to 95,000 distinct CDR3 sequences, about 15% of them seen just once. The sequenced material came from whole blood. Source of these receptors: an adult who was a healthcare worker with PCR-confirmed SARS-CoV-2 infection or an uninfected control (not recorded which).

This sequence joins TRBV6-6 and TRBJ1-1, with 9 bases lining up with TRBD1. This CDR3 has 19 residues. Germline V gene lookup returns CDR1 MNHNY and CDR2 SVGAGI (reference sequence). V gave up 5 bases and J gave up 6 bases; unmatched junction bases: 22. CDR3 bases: TGTGCCAGCAGTCCGACCCCGGGGACAGGGAGGGGCCATCCCGCTGAAGCTTTCTTT. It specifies CASSPTPGTGRGHPAEAFF.

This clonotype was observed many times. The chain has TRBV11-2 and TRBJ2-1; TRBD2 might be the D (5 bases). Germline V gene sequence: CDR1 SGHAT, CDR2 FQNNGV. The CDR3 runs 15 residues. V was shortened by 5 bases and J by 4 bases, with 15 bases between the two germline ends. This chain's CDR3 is CASSTVPDSYNEQFF. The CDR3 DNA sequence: TGTGCCAGCAGCACCGTACCGGACTCTTACAATGAGCAGTTCTTC.

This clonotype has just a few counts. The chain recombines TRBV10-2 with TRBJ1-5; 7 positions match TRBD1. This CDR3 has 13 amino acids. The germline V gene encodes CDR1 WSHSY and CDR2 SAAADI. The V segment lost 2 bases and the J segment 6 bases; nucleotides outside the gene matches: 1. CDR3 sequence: CASSEQGGQPQHF. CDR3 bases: TGCGCCAGCAGTGAGCAGGGGGGTCAGCCCCAGCATTTT.

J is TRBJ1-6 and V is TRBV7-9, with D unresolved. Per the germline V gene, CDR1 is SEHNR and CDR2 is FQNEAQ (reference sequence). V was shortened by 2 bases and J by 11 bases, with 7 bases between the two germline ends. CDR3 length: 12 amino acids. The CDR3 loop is CASSLSAPPLHF. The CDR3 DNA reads TGTGCCAGCAGCTTATCCGCGCCACCCCTCCACTTT.

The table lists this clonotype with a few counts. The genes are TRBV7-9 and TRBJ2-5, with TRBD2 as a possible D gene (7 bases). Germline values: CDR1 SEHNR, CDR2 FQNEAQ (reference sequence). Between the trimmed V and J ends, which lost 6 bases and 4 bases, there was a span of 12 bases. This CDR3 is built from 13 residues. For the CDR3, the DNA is TGTGCCAGCAGGCTGGGGGGGCCAGAGACCCAGTACTTC. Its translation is CASRLGGPETQYF.